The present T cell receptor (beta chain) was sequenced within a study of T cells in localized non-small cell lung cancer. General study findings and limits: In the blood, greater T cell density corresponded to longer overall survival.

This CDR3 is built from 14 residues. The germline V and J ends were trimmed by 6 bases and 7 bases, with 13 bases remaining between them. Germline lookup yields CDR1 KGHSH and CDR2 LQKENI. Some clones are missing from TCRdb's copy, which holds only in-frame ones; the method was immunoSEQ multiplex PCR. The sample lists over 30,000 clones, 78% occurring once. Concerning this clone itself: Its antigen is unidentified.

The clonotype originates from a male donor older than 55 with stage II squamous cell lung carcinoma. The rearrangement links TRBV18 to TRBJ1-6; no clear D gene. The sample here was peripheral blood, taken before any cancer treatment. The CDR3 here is CASSPEGGNSPLHF. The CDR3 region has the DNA TGTGCCAGCTCTCCAGAGGGTGGGAATTCACCCCTCCACTTT.